This TCR beta chain was sequenced during a study of cytomegalovirus exposure and HLA in healthy donors. The CDR3 sequence is 14 residues long. Trimming took 1 base from V and 0 from J, leaving 7 bases between them. Germline loops: CDR1 MGHRA, CDR2 YSYEKL. In the PCR, 60 Vbeta and 13 Jbeta primers were used. This table comes from immunoSEQ multiplex PCR, and its TCRdb copy is limited to in-frame clones, with some not included. Among roughly 86,000 clones listed, about three fifths were seen once. The sample holds a few counts of this clone. This chain connects TRBV4-1 to TRBJ2-7, with D maybe TRBD1 (5 bases). What was sequenced was PBMCs. The receptor's source is a man aged 25-45 years in good health and CMV-seronegative. The CDR3 nucleotides are TGCGCCAGCAGCCAAGGACAGATCTCCTACGAGCAGTACTTC. Protein: CASSQGQISYEQYF.